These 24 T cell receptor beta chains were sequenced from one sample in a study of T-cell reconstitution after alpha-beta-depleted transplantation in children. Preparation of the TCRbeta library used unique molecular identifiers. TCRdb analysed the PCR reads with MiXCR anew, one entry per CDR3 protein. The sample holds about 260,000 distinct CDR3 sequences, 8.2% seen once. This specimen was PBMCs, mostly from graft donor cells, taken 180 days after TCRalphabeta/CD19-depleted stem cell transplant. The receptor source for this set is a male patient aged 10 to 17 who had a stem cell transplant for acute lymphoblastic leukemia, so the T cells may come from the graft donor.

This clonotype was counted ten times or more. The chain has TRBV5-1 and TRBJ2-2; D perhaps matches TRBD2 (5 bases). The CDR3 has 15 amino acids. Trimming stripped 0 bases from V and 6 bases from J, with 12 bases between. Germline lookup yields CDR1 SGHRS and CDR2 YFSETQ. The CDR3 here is CASSLAQTEAGELFF. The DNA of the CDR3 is TGCGCCAGCAGCTTGGCGCAGACGGAGGCCGGGGAGCTGTTTTTT. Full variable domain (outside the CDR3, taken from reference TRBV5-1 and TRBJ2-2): KAGVTQTPRYLIKTRGQQVTLSCSPISGHRSVSWYQQTPGQGLQFLFEYFSETQRNKGNFPGRFSGRQFSNSRSEMNVSTLELGDSALYLCASSLAQTEAGELFFGEGSRLTVL.

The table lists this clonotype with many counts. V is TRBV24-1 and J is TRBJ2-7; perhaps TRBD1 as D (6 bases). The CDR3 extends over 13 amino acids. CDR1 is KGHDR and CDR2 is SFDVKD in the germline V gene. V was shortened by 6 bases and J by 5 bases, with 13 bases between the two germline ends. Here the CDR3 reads CATSSAGDDEQYF. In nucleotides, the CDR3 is TGTGCCACCAGTTCAGCAGGGGACGACGAGCAGTACTTC.

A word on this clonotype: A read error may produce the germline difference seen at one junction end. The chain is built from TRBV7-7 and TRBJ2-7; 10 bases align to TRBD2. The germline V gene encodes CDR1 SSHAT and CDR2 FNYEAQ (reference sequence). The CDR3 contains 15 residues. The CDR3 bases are TGTGCTAGCAGTCTGGGGACTAGCGCCTCCTACGAGCAGTACTTC. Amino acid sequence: CASSLGTSASYEQYF.

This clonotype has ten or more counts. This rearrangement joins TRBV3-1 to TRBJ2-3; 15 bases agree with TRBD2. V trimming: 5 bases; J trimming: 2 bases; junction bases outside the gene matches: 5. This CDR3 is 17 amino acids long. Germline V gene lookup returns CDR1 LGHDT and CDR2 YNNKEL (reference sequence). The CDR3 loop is CASSLGLAGGATDTQYF. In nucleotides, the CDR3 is TGTGCCAGCAGCTTGGGACTAGCGGGGGGTGCCACAGATACGCAGTATTTT.

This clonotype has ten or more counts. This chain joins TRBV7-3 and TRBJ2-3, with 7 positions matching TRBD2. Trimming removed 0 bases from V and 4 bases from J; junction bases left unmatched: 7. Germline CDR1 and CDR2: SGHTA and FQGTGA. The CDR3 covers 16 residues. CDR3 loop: CASSLTTTSRSDTQYF. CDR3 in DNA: TGTGCCAGCAGCTTAACGACGACTAGCAGGTCAGATACGCAGTATTTT.

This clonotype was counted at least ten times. The CDR3 sequence: CASSGTVYNEQFF. DNA for the CDR3: TGTGCCAGTAGTGGGACGGTGTACAATGAGCAGTTCTTC. The V gene is TRBV19, the J gene TRBJ2-1, with D possibly being TRBD1 or TRBD2 (5 bases each). Germline-derived CDR1 and CDR2 are LNHDA and SQIVND (reference sequence). Trimming left V 5 bases short and J 4 bases short, with 9 bases between. This CDR3 comprises 13 residues.

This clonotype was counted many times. In nucleotides, the CDR3 is TGTGCCAGCTGGGGGCGGGGACCGAACACCGGGGAGCTGTTTTTT. This codes for CASWGRGPNTGELFF. V is TRBV5-5 and J is TRBJ2-2, with D possibly called TRBD1 or TRBD2 (6 bases each). CDR1 and CDR2 from the germline V gene are SGHKS and YYEKEE (reference sequence). This CDR3 has 15 residues. Trimming removed 7 bases from V and 0 bases from J, with 13 bases in between.

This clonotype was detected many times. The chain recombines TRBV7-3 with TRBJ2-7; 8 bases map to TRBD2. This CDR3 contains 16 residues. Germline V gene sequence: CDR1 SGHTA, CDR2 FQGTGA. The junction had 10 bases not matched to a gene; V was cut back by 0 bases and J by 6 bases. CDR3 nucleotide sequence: TGTGCCAGCAGCTTAACCCCGGGGGGGGCGAACGTCGAGCAGTACTTC. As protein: CASSLTPGGANVEQYF.

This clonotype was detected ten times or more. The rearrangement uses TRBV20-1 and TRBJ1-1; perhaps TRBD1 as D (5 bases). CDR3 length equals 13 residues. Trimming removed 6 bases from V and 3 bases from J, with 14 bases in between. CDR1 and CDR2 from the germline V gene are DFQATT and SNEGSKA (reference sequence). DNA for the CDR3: TGCAGTGCCGGGGCGGGGTGGGACACTGAAGCTTTCTTT. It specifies CSAGAGWDTEAFF.

The CDR3 DNA reads TGTGCCAGCAGCTTAAGGTTTGGGGCCGAAAAACTGTTTTTT. Its translation is CASSLRFGAEKLFF. V and J are TRBV7-2 and TRBJ1-4, with a weak D call TRBD1 (5 bases). V gave up 2 bases and J gave up 8 bases, with 12 bases separating them. Germline V CDR1 and CDR2: SGHTA, FQGNSA. The CDR3 has 14 residues.

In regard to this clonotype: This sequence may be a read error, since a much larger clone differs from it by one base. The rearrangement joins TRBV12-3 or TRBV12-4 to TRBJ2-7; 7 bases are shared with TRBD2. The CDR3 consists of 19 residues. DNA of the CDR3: TGTGCCCGCAGTTTAGCAGCCGGGACTACCATCGGCGGGGTCTACGAGCAGTACTTC. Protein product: CARSLAAGTTIGGVYEQYF.

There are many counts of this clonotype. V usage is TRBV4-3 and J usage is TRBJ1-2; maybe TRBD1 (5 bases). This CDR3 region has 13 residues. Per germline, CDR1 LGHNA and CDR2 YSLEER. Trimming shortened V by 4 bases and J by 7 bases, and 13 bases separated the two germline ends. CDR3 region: CASSRRGGLGYTF. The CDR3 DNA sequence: TGCGCCAGCAGCCGGCGGGGCGGCCTTGGCTACACCTTC.

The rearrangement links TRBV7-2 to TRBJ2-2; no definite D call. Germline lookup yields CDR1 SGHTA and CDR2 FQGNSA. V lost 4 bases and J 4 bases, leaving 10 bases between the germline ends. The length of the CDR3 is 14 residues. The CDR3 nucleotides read TGTGCCAGCAGCTCCTTCGCTAGCACCGGGGAGCTGTTTTTT. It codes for CASSSFASTGELFF. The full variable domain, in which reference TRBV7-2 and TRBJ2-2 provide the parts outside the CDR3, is GAGVSQSPSNKVTEKGKDVELRCDPISGHTALYWYRQSLGQGLEFLIYFQGNSAPDKSGLPSDRFSAERTGGSVSTLTIQRTQQEDSAVYLCASSSFASTGELFFGEGSRLTVL.

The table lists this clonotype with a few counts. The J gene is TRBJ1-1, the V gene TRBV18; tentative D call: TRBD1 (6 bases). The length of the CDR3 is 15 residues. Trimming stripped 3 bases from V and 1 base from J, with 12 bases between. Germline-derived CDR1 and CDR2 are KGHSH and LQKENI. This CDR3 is CASSPDSPTNTEAFF. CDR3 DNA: TGTGCCAGCTCACCGGACAGTCCTACGAACACTGAAGCTTTCTTT.

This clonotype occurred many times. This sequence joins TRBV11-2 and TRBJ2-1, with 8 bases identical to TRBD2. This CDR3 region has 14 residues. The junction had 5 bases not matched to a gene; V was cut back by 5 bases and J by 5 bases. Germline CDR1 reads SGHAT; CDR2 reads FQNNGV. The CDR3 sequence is CASSNQRGNNEQFF. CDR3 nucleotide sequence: TGTGCCAGCAGCAATCAGCGGGGGAACAATGAGCAGTTCTTC.

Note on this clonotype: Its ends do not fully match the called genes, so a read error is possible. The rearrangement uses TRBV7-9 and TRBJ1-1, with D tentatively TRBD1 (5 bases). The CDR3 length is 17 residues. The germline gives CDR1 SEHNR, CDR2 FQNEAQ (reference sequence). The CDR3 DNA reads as TGTGCCGGCAGCTTCCCGCGCATCTTTCCGGGGGACACTGAAGCTTTCTTT. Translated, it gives CAGSFPRIFPGDTEAFF. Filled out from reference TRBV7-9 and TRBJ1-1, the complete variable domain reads DTGVSQNPRHKITKRGQNVTFRCDPISEHNRLYWYRQTLGQGPEFLTYFQNEAQLEKSRLLSDRFSAERPKGSFSTLEIQRTEQGDSAMYLCAGSFPRIFPGDTEAFFGQGTRLTVV.

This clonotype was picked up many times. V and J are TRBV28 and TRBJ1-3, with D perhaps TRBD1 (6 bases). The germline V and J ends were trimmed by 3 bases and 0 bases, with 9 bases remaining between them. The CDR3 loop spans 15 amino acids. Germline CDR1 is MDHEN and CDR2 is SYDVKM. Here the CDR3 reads CASSFGQLSGNTIYF. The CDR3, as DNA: TGTGCCAGCAGTTTTGGACAGCTCTCTGGAAACACCATATATTTT.

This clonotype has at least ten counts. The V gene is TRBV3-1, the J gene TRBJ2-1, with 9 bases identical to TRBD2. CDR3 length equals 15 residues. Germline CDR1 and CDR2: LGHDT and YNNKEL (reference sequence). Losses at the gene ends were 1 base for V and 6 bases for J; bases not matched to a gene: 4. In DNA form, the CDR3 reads TGTGCCAGCAGCCAAGTAGCGGGAGTGGGCAATGAGCAGTTCTTC. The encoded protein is CASSQVAGVGNEQFF.

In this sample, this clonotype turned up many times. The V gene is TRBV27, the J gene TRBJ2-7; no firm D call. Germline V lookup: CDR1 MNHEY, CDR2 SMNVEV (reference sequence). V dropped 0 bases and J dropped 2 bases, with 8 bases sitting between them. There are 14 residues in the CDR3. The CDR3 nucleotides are TGTGCCAGCAGTTTATCAGGGTATCCCTACGAGCAGTACTTC. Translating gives CASSLSGYPYEQYF.

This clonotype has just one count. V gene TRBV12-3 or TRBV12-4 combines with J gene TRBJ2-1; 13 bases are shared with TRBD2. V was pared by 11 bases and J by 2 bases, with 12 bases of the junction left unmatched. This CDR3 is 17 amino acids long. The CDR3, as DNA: TGTGCCTTCAGTTTAGCCGGGACTAGCGGGGCCTACAATGAGCAGTTCTTC. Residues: CAFSLAGTSGAYNEQFF.

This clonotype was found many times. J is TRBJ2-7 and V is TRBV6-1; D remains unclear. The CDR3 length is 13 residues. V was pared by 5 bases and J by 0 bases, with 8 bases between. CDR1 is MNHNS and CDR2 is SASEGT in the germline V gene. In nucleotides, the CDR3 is TGTGCCAGCAGTCCCCCGCCCTCCTACGAGCAGTACTTC. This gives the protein CASSPPPSYEQYF.

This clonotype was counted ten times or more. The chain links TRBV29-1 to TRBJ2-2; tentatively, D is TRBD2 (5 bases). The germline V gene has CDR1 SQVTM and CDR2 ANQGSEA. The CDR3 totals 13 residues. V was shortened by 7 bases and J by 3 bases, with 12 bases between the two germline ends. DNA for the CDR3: TGCAGCGGCTTAGGGAGAGACACCGGGGAGCTGTTTTTT. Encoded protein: CSGLGRDTGELFF.

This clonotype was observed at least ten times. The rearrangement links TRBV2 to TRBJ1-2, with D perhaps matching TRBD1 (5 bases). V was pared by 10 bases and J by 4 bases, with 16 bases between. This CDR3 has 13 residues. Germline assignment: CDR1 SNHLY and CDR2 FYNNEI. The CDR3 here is CAIKRGRLYGYTF. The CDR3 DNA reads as TGTGCCATCAAGAGGGGCCGACTCTATGGCTACACCTTC.

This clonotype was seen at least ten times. In nucleotides, the CDR3 is TGCAGCGGGGCGGAGGGGAACAATCAGCCCCAGCATTTT. Translation: CSGAEGNNQPQHF. The chain has TRBV29-1 and TRBJ1-5; TRBD1 is a possible D gene (5 bases). This CDR3 contains 13 residues. The germline gives CDR1 SQVTM, CDR2 ANQGSEA. Trimming pared 7 bases from V and 3 bases from J, leaving 13 bases between. The full variable domain, completed using reference TRBV29-1 and TRBJ1-5, is SAVISQKPSRDICQRGTSLTIQCQVDSQVTMMFWYRQQPGQSLTLIATANQGSEATYESGFVIDKFPISRPNLTFSTLTVSNMSPEDSSIYLCSGAEGNNQPQHFGDGTRLSIL.